Below, 4 T cell receptor beta chains from the same sample are listed, as sequenced in a study of cytomegalovirus exposure and HLA in healthy donors. Amplification used 60 Vbeta primers and 13 Jbeta primers. TCRdb's copy holds only in-frame clones and misses some; the assay was immunoSEQ multiplex PCR. This listing includes approximately 75,000 clones. Source material: PBMCs. The receptors were sampled from a man aged 40-50 years in good health and CMV-seronegative.

J is TRBJ2-7 and V is TRBV5-1, with TRBD2 matching 10 bases. Per the germline V gene, CDR1 is SGHRS and CDR2 is YFSETQ. Trimming at V came to 2 bases and at J to 0 bases, leaving 2 bases not matched to a gene. The CDR3 spans 15 residues. CDR3 amino acids: CASSFTSGVSYEQYF. CDR3 DNA: TGCGCCAGCAGCTTTACTAGCGGGGTCTCCTACGAGCAGTACTTC.

The V call is TRBV2, the J call TRBJ2-2; D call uncertain. V was trimmed by 5 bases and J by 3 bases, leaving 7 bases between them. Per the germline V gene, CDR1 is SNHLY and CDR2 is FYNNEI. The CDR3 is 13 amino acids. DNA for the CDR3: TGTGCCAGCAGTTCGACATACACCGGGGAGCTGTTTTTT. It yields the protein CASSSTYTGELFF.

The rearrangement uses TRBV6-5 and TRBJ1-2; the match to TRBD1 covers 7 bases. V shed 5 bases and J 6 bases; nucleotides not matched to a gene: 9. CDR3 length equals 14 residues. Germline V gene data show CDR1 as MNHEY and CDR2 as SVGAGI. CDR3 DNA: TGTGCCAGCAGTCCCTCCGGAGGGGGCGATGGCTACACCTTC. Translation: CASSPSGGGDGYTF.

The rearrangement links TRBV7-6 to TRBJ2-7, with TRBD2 as a possible D gene (6 bases). There are 15 residues in the CDR3. Germline CDR1 and CDR2: SGHVS and FNYEAQ. Trimming left V 4 bases short and J 3 bases short, with 16 bases between. The CDR3 region has the DNA TGTGCCAGCAGCTCCGGGCGGGGAGGACTCTACGAGCAGTACTTC. Its protein is CASSSGRGGLYEQYF. Full variable domain (missing parts from reference TRBV7-6 and TRBJ2-7): GAGVSQSPRYKVTKRGQDVALRCDPISGHVSLYWYRQALGQGPEFLTYFNYEAQQDKSGLPNDRFSAERPEGSISTLTIQRTEQRDSAMYRCASSSGRGGLYEQYFGPGTRLTVT.